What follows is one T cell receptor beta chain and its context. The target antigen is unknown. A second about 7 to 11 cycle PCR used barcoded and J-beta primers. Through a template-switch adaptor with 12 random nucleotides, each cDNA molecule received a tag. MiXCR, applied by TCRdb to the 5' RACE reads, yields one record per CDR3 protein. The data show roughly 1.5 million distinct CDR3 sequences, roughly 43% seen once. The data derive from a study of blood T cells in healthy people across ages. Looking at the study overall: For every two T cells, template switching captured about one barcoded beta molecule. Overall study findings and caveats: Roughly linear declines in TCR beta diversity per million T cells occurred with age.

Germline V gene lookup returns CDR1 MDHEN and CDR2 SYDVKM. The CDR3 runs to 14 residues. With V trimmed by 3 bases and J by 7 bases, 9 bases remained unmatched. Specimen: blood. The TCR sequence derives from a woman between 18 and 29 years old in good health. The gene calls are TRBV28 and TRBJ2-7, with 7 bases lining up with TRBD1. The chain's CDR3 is CASSFHDRVGEQYF. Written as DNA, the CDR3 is TGTGCCAGCAGTTTTCACGACAGGGTCGGGGAGCAGTACTTC.